The 19 T cell receptor beta chains below come from one sample, sequenced in a study of blood T cell repertoires in COVID-19. Sequencing used immunoSEQ multiplex PCR; TCRdb keeps in-frame clones, though not all of them. The table includes about 56,000 clones, 89% detected once. Sequenced sample: peripheral blood. These receptors originate from a woman aged 55-75 years with COVID-19, enrolled during active disease.

The chain couples TRBV18 to TRBJ1-3; 10 bases are shared with TRBD1. The trim removed 4 bases at V and 0 bases at J, leaving 6 bases unmatched. In germline, CDR1 is KGHSH, CDR2 LQKENI. The length of the CDR3 is 17 residues. The CDR3 DNA sequence: TGTGCCAGCTCACGAGGGACAGGGGCCAGCTCTGGAAACACCATATATTTT. Its translation is CASSRGTGASSGNTIYF. Supplemented by reference TRBV18 and TRBJ1-3, the full variable domain reads NAGVMQNPRHLVRRRGQEARLRCSPMKGHSHVYWYRQLPEEGLKFMVYLQKENIIDESGMPKERFSAEFPKEGPSILRIQQVVRGDSAAYFCASSRGTGASSGNTIYFGEGSWLTVV.

The chain has TRBV2 and TRBJ1-2, with TRBD1 as a possible D gene (6 bases). CDR3 length equals 13 residues. V dropped 10 bases and J dropped 4 bases, with 16 bases sitting between them. The V gene's germline CDR1 is SNHLY and CDR2 FYNNEI. CDR3 sequence reads: CAIETGIIYGYTF. The DNA of the CDR3 is TGTGCCATCGAGACAGGCATCATCTATGGCTACACCTTC.

The chain employs TRBV5-5 and TRBJ1-4; no firm D call. V was cut by 4 bases and J by 8 bases, with 9 bases left in between. Per the germline V gene, CDR1 is SGHKS and CDR2 is YYEKEE (reference sequence). This CDR3 contains 12 residues. The CDR3 is CASSLLGEKLFF. DNA for the CDR3: TGTGCCAGCAGCCTACTCGGGGAAAAACTGTTTTTT.

J is TRBJ2-7 and V is TRBV6-5, with D maybe TRBD2 (6 bases). Germline-derived CDR1 and CDR2 are MNHEY and SVGAGI. Between the trimmed V and J ends, which lost 5 bases and 6 bases, there was a span of 20 bases. CDR3 length: 15 amino acids. CDR3 sequence: CASSRLEGSFREQYF. The CDR3 region has the DNA TGTGCCAGCAGTCGACTAGAGGGGAGTTTTCGCGAGCAGTACTTC.

The chain joins TRBV21-1 to TRBJ2-3; the tabulated D call, TRBD1, remains unverified against the DNA. TRBV21-1 is a known pseudogene. CDR3 length equals 19 residues. CDR3 region: CASSTYPFFLDRDTDTQYF. CDR3 sequence (DNA): TGTGCCAGCAGCACCTATCCTTTTTTCTTGGACAGGGACACAGATACGCAGTATTTT.

The chain is built from TRBV7-2 and TRBJ1-2; no definite D call. Trimming removed 5 bases at V and 4 bases at J, with 8 bases between. Germline values: CDR1 SGHTA, CDR2 FQGNSA. This CDR3 is built from 12 residues. DNA of the CDR3: TGTGCCAGCAGCGATCGGAGCTATGGCTACACCTTC. Its translation: CASSDRSYGYTF.

The chain employs TRBV5-6 and TRBJ1-2; tentatively, D is TRBD1 (6 bases). Germline V gives CDR1 SGHDT, CDR2 YYEEEE. Trimming left V 4 bases short and J 5 bases short, with 15 bases between. The CDR3 length is 14 residues. Here the CDR3 DNA reads TGTGCCAGCAGCACGAAAGGACAGCGGTATGGCTACACCTTC. This gives the protein CASSTKGQRYGYTF. Combining the CDR3 with reference TRBV5-6 and TRBJ1-2 gives the whole variable domain DAGVTQSPTHLIKTRGQQVTLRCSPKSGHDTVSWYQQALGQGPQFIFQYYEEEERQRGNFPDRFSGHQFPNYSSELNVNALLLGDSALYLCASSTKGQRYGYTFGSGTRLTVV.

The chain uses TRBV10-3 and TRBJ2-2; 14 nucleotides line up with TRBD2. This CDR3 has 16 residues. CDR1 is ENHRY, CDR2 SYGVKD, per germline. V gave up 10 bases and J gave up 3 bases; unmatched junction bases: 7. The CDR3 here is CATLTSGGADTGELFF. In DNA, the CDR3 is TGTGCCACCTTGACTAGCGGGGGGGCCGACACCGGGGAGCTGTTTTTT.

The V call is TRBV5-4, the J call TRBJ1-6; D is ambiguous. Germline V CDR1 and CDR2: SGHNT, YYREEE (reference sequence). V lost 0 bases, J lost 3 bases, and 7 bases lay in between. CDR3 size: 15 residues. CDR3 residues: CASSLERSYNSPLHF. In nucleotides, the CDR3 is TGTGCCAGCAGCTTGGAACGGAGCTATAATTCACCCCTCCACTTT.

The genes are TRBV10-3 and TRBJ2-7, with D perhaps matching TRBD1 (5 bases). Germline-derived CDR1 and CDR2 are ENHRY and SYGVKD. The V gene lost 0 bases and the J gene lost 0 bases, with 9 bases spanning the gap. The CDR3 runs to 15 residues. CDR3 residues: CAISESQGLSYEQYF. Here the CDR3 DNA reads TGTGCCATCAGTGAGTCTCAGGGTCTCTCCTACGAGCAGTACTTC.

J is TRBJ2-7 and V is TRBV27; 9 nucleotides align to TRBD2. CDR3 length equals 14 residues. Germline values: CDR1 MNHEY, CDR2 SMNVEV (reference sequence). The trim removed 5 bases at V and 3 bases at J, leaving 5 bases unmatched. The DNA for the CDR3 is TGTGCCAGCAGTCAGGCTAGCGGGAACTACGAGCAGTACTTC. This encodes CASSQASGNYEQYF.

The CDR3 DNA follows: TGTGCCAGCAGTTTATTTTCCTCTCCAGATACGCAGTATTTT. Protein product: CASSLFSSPDTQYF. This chain joins TRBV27 and TRBJ2-3, with D uncertain. CDR3 length equals 14 residues. Looked up from germline, CDR1 is MNHEY and CDR2 is SMNVEV (reference sequence). Trimming left V 1 base short and J 4 bases short, with 9 bases between.

The sample holds one count of this clone. The gene calls are TRBV6-2 or TRBV6-3 and TRBJ2-5, with 11 bases that match TRBD2. The CDR3 sequence is 15 residues long. With 4 bases clipped from V and 5 bases from J, the junction kept 6 bases outside the gene matches. Germline assignment: CDR1 MNHEY and CDR2 SVGEGT. The DNA for the CDR3 is TGTGCCAGCAGTTGGGGACTAGCGGCCGGGGAGACCCAGTACTTC. Translating gives CASSWGLAAGETQYF.

The genes are TRBV2 and TRBJ1-1, with D perhaps matching TRBD1 (6 bases). V lost 3 bases to trimming and J lost 7 bases, with 12 bases between them. The CDR3 length is 13 residues. Germline CDR1 and CDR2: SNHLY and FYNNEI. Here the CDR3 reads CASSELGALEAFF. The CDR3 DNA follows: TGTGCCAGCAGTGAGTTGGGGGCTCTTGAAGCTTTCTTT.

The V and J genes are TRBV28 and TRBJ2-7, with 7 bases lining up with TRBD2. CDR3 size: 15 residues. The V gene end was trimmed by 4 bases and the J gene end by 0 bases; junction bases not matched to a gene: 6. Germline V CDR1 and CDR2: MDHEN, SYDVKM. The CDR3 DNA sequence: TGTGCCAGCAGTTCAGGACTAGGCGGCTCCTACGAGCAGTACTTC. Protein product: CASSSGLGGSYEQYF.

The rearrangement uses TRBV12-3 or TRBV12-4 and TRBJ2-7; perhaps TRBD2 as D (7 bases). Trimming stripped 7 bases from V and 5 bases from J, with 15 bases between. The CDR3 sequence is 13 residues long. Here the CDR3 DNA reads TGTGCCAGCAAGGGCACAGGGAGGGACGAGCAGTACTTC. Translation: CASKGTGRDEQYF.

J is TRBJ1-6 and V is TRBV7-7, with 10 nucleotides matching TRBD1. This CDR3 region has 17 residues. V gave up 5 bases and J gave up 3 bases; unmatched junction bases: 7. Per the germline V gene, CDR1 is SSHAT and CDR2 is FNYEAQ (reference sequence). The CDR3 DNA is TGTGCCAGCAGCCCCCGGGACAGGGGATTCTATAATTCACCCCTCCACTTT. Translating it yields CASSPRDRGFYNSPLHF.

The CDR3 sequence: CASSLQGTGSTNTGELFF. Here the CDR3 DNA reads TGTGCCAGCAGCTTACAAGGGACAGGGTCAACGAACACCGGGGAGCTGTTTTTT. The chain employs TRBV7-2 and TRBJ2-2, with TRBD1 matching over 9 bases. V was clipped by 2 bases and J by 0 bases; unmatched bases: 7. The CDR3 has 18 residues. CDR1 and CDR2 from the germline V gene are SGHTA and FQGNSA.

The chain uses TRBV19 and TRBJ1-3; 7 positions agree with TRBD1. This CDR3 has 15 amino acids. Germline lookup yields CDR1 LNHDA and CDR2 SQIVND (reference sequence). J was trimmed by 3 bases and V by 6 bases; bases with no gene match: 8. The CDR3 DNA is TGTGCCAGTAGCACAGGGGAACTTGGTGGAAACACCATATATTTT. Protein product: CASSTGELGGNTIYF.